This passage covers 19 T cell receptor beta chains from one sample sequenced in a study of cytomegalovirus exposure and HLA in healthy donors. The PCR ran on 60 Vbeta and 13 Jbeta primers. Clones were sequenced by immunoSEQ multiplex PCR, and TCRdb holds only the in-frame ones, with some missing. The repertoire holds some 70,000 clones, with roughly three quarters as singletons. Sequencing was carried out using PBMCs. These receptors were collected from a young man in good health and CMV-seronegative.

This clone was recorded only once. This CDR3 is CASSVAPGGLNTEAFF. In nucleotides, the CDR3 is TGTGCCAGCAGCGTAGCTCCAGGGGGCTTAAACACTGAAGCTTTCTTT. This rearrangement joins TRBV9 to TRBJ1-1, with 8 nucleotides matching TRBD1. The CDR3 length is 16 residues. Germline lookup yields CDR1 SGDLS and CDR2 YYNGEE. Trimming took 0 bases from V and 2 from J; bases not matched to a gene: 6. The variable domain in full, completed from reference TRBV9 and TRBJ1-1, reads DSGVTQTPKHLITATGQRVTLRCSPRSGDLSVYWYQQSLDQGLQFLIQYYNGEERAKGNILERFSAQQFPDLHSELNLSSLELGDSALYFCASSVAPGGLNTEAFFGQGTRLTVV.

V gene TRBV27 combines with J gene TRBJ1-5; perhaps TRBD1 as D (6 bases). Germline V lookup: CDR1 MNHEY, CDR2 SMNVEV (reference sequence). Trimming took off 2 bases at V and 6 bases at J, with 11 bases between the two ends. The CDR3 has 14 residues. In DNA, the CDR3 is TGTGCCAGCAGTTTAGAGGGGGGGGGTCAGCCCCAGCATTTT. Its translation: CASSLEGGGQPQHF.

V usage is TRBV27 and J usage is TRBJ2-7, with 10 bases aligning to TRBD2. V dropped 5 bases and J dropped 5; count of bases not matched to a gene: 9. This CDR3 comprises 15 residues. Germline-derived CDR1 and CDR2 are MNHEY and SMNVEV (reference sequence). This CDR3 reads CASSTPAGGSNEQYF. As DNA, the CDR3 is TGTGCCAGCAGTACACCAGCGGGGGGGAGCAACGAGCAGTACTTC.

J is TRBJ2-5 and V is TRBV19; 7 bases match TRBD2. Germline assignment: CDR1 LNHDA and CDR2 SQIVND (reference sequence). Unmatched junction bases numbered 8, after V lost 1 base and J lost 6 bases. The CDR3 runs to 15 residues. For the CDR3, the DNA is TGTGCCAGTAGTATAGCTTCCGGGACTACGAAGACCCAGTACTTC. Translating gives CASSIASGTTKTQYF.

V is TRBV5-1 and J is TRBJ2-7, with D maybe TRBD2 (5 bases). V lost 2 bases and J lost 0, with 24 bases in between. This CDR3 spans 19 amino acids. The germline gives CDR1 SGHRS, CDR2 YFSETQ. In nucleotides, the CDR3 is TGCGCCAGCAGCTTTAAGGCCGGGTCTCCGACGGGAAGCTCCTACGAGCAGTACTTC. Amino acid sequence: CASSFKAGSPTGSSYEQYF.

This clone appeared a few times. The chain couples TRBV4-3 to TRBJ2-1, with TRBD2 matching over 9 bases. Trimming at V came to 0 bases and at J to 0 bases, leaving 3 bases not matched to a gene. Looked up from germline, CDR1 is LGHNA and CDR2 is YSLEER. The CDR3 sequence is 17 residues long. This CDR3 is CASSQDGRGGSYNEQFF. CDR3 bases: TGCGCCAGCAGCCAAGATGGGCGGGGGGGCTCCTACAATGAGCAGTTCTTC.

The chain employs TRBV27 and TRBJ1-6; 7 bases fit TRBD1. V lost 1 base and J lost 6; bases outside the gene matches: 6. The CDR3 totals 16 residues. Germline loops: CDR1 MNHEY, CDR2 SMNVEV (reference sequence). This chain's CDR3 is CASSLYGDSLNSPLHF. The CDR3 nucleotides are TGTGCCAGCAGTTTATACGGGGACAGCCTTAATTCACCCCTCCACTTT.

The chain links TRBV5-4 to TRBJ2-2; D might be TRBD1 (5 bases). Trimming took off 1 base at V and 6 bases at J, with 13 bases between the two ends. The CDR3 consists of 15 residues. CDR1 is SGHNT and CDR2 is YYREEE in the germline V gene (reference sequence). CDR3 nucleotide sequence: TGTGCCAGCAGCTTGATGCAGGGCTCGGCCGGGGAGCTGTTTTTT. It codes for CASSLMQGSAGELFF.

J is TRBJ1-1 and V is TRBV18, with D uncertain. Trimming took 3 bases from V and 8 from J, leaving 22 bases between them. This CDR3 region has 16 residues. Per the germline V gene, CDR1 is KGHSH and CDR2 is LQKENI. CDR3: CASSPTQFEAKLEAFF. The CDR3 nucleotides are TGTGCCAGCTCACCCACTCAGTTTGAGGCTAAACTCGAAGCTTTCTTT.

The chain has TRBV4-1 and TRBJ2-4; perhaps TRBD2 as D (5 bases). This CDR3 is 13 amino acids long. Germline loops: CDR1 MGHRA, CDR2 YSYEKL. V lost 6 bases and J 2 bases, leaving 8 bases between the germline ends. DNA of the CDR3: TGCGCCAGCAGTAGCGCGACCAAAAACATTCAGTACTTC. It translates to CASSSATKNIQYF.

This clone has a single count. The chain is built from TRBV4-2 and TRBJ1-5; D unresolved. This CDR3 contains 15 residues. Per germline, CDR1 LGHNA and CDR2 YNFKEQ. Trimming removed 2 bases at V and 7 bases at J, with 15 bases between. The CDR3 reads CASSQTTTREQPQHF. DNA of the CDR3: TGTGCCAGCAGCCAAACTACTACCCGTGAACAGCCCCAGCATTTT.

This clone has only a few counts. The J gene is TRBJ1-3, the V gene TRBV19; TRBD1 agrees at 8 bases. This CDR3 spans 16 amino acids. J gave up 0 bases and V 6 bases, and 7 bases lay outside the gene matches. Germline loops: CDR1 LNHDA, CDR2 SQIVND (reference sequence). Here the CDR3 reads CASRSPGTGSGNTIYF. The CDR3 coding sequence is TGTGCCAGTAGATCCCCCGGGACAGGCTCTGGAAACACCATATATTTT. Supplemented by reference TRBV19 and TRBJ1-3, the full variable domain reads DGGITQSPKYLFRKEGQNVTLSCEQNLNHDAMYWYRQDPGQGLRLIYYSQIVNDFQKGDIAEGYSVSREKKESFPLTVTSAQKNPTAFYLCASRSPGTGSGNTIYFGEGSWLTVV.

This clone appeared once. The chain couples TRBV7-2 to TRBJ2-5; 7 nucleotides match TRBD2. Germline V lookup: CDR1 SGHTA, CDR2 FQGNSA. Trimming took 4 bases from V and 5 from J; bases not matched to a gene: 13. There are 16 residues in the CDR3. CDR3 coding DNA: TGTGCCAGCAGCTCCCCCCAGCGGGATCGGGGGGAGACCCAGTACTTC. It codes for CASSSPQRDRGETQYF.

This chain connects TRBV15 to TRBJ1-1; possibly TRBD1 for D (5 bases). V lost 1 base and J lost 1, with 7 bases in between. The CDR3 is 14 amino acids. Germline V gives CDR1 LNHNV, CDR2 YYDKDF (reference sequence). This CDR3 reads CATSRAGWNTEAFF. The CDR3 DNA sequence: TGTGCCACCAGCAGAGCAGGGTGGAACACTGAAGCTTTCTTT.

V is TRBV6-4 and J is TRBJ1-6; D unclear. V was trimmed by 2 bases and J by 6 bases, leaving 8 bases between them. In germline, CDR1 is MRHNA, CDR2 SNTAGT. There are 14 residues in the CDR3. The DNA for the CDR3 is TGTGCCAGCAGTGACCCCCCTCGTAATTCACCCCTCCACTTT. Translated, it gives CASSDPPRNSPLHF.

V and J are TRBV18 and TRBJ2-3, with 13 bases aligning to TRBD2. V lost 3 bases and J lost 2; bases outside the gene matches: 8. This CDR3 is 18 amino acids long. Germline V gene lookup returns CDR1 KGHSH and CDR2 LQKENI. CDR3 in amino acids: CASSPLTSGGSNTDTQYF. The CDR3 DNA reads TGTGCCAGCTCACCTTTGACTAGCGGGGGGTCTAACACAGATACGCAGTATTTT. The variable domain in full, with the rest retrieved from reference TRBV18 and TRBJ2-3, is NAGVMQNPRHLVRRRGQEARLRCSPMKGHSHVYWYRQLPEEGLKFMVYLQKENIIDESGMPKERFSAEFPKEGPSILRIQQVVRGDSAAYFCASSPLTSGGSNTDTQYFGPGTRLTVL.

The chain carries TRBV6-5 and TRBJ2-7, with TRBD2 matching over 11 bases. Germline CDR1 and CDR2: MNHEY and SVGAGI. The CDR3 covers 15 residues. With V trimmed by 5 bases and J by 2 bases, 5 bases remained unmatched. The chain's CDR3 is CASSTRLAGPYEQYF. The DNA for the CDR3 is TGTGCCAGCAGTACCCGACTAGCGGGACCCTACGAGCAGTACTTC.

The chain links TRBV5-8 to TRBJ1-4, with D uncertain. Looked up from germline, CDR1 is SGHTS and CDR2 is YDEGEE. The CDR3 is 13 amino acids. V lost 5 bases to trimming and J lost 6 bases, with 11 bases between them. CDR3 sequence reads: CASRPRGDEKLFF. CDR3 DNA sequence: TGTGCCAGCAGGCCGCGGGGAGATGAAAAACTGTTTTTT.

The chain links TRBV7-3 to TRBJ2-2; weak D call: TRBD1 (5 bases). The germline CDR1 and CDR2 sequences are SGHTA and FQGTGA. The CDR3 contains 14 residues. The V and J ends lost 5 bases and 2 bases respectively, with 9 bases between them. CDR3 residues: CASSPTANTGELFF. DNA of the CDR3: TGTGCCAGCAGCCCGACAGCTAACACCGGGGAGCTGTTTTTT. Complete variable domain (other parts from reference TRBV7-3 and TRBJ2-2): GAGVSQTPSNKVTEKGKYVELRCDPISGHTALYWYRQSLGQGPEFLIYFQGTGAADDSGLPNDRFFAVRPEGSVSTLKIQRTERGDSAVYLCASSPTANTGELFFGEGSRLTVL.